A selection of T cell receptor beta chains follows, all from one sample in a study of blood T cell repertoires in COVID-19. Clones were sequenced by immunoSEQ multiplex PCR, and TCRdb holds only the in-frame ones, with some missing. The sample includes under 200,000 clones, 65% to 85% of them seen just once. The sequenced sample was PBMCs or T cells enriched from blood (not recorded which). The receptors were gathered from a woman aged 35 to 49 with acute COVID-19. Each CDR3 is given without its conserved first and last residue. The D gene is left open where the match is weak.

V gene	J gene	D gene	CDR3 protein
TRBV3-1/TRBV3-2	TRBJ2-1	TRBD2	ASSQVKSGRLNEQF
TRBV6-5	TRBJ1-1	TRBD1	ASSTQGTEAF
TRBV12-3/TRBV12-4	TRBJ1-5	NA	ASSHRVGQPQH
TRBV7-2	TRBJ2-1	NA	ASSPRFGDEQF
TRBV10-3	TRBJ2-1	TRBD2	AISESTSGSDNEQF
TRBV3-1/TRBV3-2	TRBJ1-1	NA	ASSLLGGHTEAF
TRBV6-1	TRBJ1-6	NA	ASSEAFENYNSPLH
TRBV5-1	TRBJ2-3	NA	ASSFGGARTDTQY
TRBV5-1	TRBJ1-2	TRBD1	ASSLEGTGLHPFYGYT
TRBV19	TRBJ2-1	TRBD1	ASSDRVSNFVVNEQF
TRBV27	TRBJ2-7	NA	ASRADSSYEQY
TRBV5-1	TRBJ2-3	TRBD1	ASSLGTGILADTQY
TRBV3-1/TRBV3-2	TRBJ2-5	TRBD2	ASSQGGGSETQY
TRBV18	TRBJ2-1	NA	ASSPLGGIRDEQF
TRBV5-4	TRBJ1-1	NA	ASSPGTHVNTEAF
TRBV9	TRBJ1-1	NA	ASSEGASGTEAF
TRBV6-5	TRBJ1-5	NA	ASSTVQSEAQH
TRBV6-5	TRBJ2-1	TRBD1	ASGGQGNEQF
TRBV18	TRBJ1-3	TRBD1	ASSPGQANTIY
TRBV25-1	TRBJ2-3	NA	ASSEYGESTDTQY
TRBV2	TRBJ1-1	NA	ASRYGQSLTEAF
TRBV12-3/TRBV12-4	TRBJ2-7	TRBD1	ASSGQGVGEQY
TRBV11-2	TRBJ2-2	TRBD2	ASSSGASGHTGELF
TRBV5-1	TRBJ2-1	TRBD1	ASSLNTVGQLSSNEQF
TRBV10-3	TRBJ2-7	NA	ATQGRAYEQY